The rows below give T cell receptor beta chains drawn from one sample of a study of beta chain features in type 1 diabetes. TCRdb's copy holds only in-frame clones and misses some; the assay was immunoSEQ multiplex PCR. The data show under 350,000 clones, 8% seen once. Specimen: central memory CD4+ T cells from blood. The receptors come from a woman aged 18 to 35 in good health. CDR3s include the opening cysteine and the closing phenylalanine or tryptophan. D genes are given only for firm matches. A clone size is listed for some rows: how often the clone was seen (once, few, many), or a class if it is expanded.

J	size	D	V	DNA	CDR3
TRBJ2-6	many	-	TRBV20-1	TGCAGTGCTAGAGCTCCCGCGACTTTC	CSARAPATF
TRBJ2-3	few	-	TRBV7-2	TGTGCCAGCAGCCCAAGCGGCACAGATACGCAGTATTTT	CASSPSGTDTQYF
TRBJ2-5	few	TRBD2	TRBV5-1	TGCGCCAGCAGCTTGGGGACTAGCGATGGGACCCAGTACTTC	CASSLGTSDGTQYF
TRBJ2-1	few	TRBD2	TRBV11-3	TGTGCCAGCAGCCCGAGTGGTAGCGGGAGCGTTGAGCAGTTCTTC	CASSPSGSGSVEQFF
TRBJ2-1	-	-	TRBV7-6	TGTGCCAGCAGCCGAGACACGGCCAGCGTCTACAATGAGCAGTTCTTC	CASSRDTASVYNEQFF
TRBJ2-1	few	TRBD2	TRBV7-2	TGTGCCAGCAGTTCCTTAGGCGGGAGCTCCTACAATGAGCAGTTCTTC	CASSSLGGSSYNEQFF
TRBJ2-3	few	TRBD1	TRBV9	TGTGCCAGCAGCCCAAGGACAGGGGCCACAGATACGCAGTATTTT	CASSPRTGATDTQYF
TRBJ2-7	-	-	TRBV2	TGTGCCAGCAGCAGGACGGAGGCCTACGAGCAGTACTTC	CASSRTEAYEQYF
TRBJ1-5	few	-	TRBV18	TGTGCCAGCTCACCATGGGGCCGCAATCAGCCCCAGCATTTT	CASSPWGRNQPQHF
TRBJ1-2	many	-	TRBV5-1	TGCGCCAGCAGCTTGTATAGTTCGACACCCAACTATGGCTACACCTTC	CASSLYSSTPNYGYTF
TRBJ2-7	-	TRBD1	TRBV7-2	TGTGCCAGCAGCGTAAACAGGGGAGTCTACGAGCAGTACTTC	CASSVNRGVYEQYF
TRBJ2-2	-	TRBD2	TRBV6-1	TGTGCCAGCAGTTCACTAGCGGGGAGCACCGGGGAGCTGTTTTTT	CASSSLAGSTGELFF
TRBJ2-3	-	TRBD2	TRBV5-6	TGTGCCAGCAGCTTGGGGCAAAGCGGGAGGTTAGATACGCAGTATTTT	CASSLGQSGRLDTQYF
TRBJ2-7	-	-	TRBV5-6	TGTGCCAGCAGCCGCCGGCGGGAGCAGTACTTC	CASSRRREQYF
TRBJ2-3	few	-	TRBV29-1	TGCAGCGGAACTCGGGCAGGCCTGGATGTGGATACGCAGTATTTT	CSGTRAGLDVDTQYF
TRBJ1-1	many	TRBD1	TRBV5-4	TGTGCCAGCAGCAGAGGCCGGGACAGGGACGCTGAAGCTTTCTTT	CASSRGRDRDAEAFF
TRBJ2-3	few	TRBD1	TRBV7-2	TGTGCCAGCAGCTTAGGGCGCACAGGGGGCGGCACAGATACGCAGTATTTT	CASSLGRTGGGTDTQYF
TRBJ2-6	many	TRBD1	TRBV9	TGTGCCAGCAGCTCCCGCGGACAGGCACTCTCTGGGGCCAACGTCCTGACTTTC	CASSSRGQALSGANVLTF
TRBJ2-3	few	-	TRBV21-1	TGTGCCAGCAGCAGAGAGAGGGGGGTTCCCCAGACAGGGTCTAGCACAGATACGCAGTATTTT	CASSRERGVPQTGSSTDTQYF
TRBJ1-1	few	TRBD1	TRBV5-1	TGCGCCAGCAGTCGGACAGGAGACCTAAACACTGAAGCTTTCTTT	CASSRTGDLNTEAFF
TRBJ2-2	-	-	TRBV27	TGTGCCAGCAGTTCCTGGACGGCGAACACCGGGGAGCTGTTTTTT	CASSSWTANTGELFF
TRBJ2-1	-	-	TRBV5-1	TGCGCCAGCAGCTTGGCCAGGGGCCCAAGCGCTTACAATGAGCAGTTCTTC	CASSLARGPSAYNEQFF
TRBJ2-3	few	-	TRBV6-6	TGTGCCAGCAGTTATTTGGTTCTCCATACCACAGATACGCAGTATTTT	CASSYLVLHTTDTQYF
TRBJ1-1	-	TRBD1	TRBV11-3	TGTGCCAGCAGCTCGCTTACAGGGGCGGGTAGAGCTTTCTTT	CASSSLTGAGRAFF
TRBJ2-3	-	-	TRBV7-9	TGTGCCAGCAGCTTAAGAGGAGGGGCAGGACAGACAGATACGCAGTATTTT	CASSLRGGAGQTDTQYF
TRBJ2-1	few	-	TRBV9	TGTGCCAGCAGCCCGCGGAACTTCGTGGATGAGCAGTTCTTC	CASSPRNFVDEQFF
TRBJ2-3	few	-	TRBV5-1	TGCGCCAGCAGCTTGGGGGTTGCGTCGGGAACGACAGATACGCAGTATTTT	CASSLGVASGTTDTQYF
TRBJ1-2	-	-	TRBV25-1	TGTGCCAGCAGCCGGGACCTCTCCTATGGCTACACCTTC	CASSRDLSYGYTF
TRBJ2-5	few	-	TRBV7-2	TGTGCCAGCGGACCGAGGGCTTCGCAAGAGACCCAGTACTTC	CASGPRASQETQYF
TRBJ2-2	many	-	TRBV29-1	TGCAGCGTTGCCGTCACCGGGGAGCTGTTTTTT	CSVAVTGELFF
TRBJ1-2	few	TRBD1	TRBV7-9	TGTGCCAGCAGCTTCCCCATGATTACGACAGGGACTAGAGGCTACACCTTC	CASSFPMITTGTRGYTF
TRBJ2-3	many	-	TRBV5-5	TGTGCCAGCAGCCCCCGGACAGCTAGCACAGATACGCAGTATTTT	CASSPRTASTDTQYF
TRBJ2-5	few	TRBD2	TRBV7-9	TGTGCCAGCAGCTTAGAGGGACTAGTAAAAGAGACCCAGTACTTC	CASSLEGLVKETQYF
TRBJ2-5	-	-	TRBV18	TGTGCCAGCTCACCACGCGGCATTAGTGAGACCCAGTACTTC	CASSPRGISETQYF
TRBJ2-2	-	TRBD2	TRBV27	TGTGCCAGCAGTTTAGCGGGGGTCAACACCGGGGAGCTGTTTTTT	CASSLAGVNTGELFF
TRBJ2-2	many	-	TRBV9	TGTGCCAGCAGCTTTACAGCGGCCGCGAACACCGGGGAGCTGTTTTTT	CASSFTAAANTGELFF
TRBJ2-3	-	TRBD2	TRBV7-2	TGTGCCAGTATACCGGGACTAGCGTTGACAGATACGCAGTATTTT	CASIPGLALTDTQYF
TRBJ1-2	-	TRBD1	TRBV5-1	TGCGCCAGCAGCATTTTAGGACAGGGCTATGGCTACACCTTC	CASSILGQGYGYTF
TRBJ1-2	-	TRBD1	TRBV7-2	TGTGCCACCGATGGACAGGGAAGGAATGGCTACACCTTC	CATDGQGRNGYTF
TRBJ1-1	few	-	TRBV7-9	TGTGCCAGCAGCTTATGGAAGGGGAGCACTGAAGCTTTCTTT	CASSLWKGSTEAFF
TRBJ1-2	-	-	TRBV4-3	TGCGCCAGCAGCCAAGAGATAAAAGCTCCCGTCTATGGCTACACCTTC	CASSQEIKAPVYGYTF
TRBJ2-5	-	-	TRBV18	TGTGCCAGCTCACCTTCTGACGGGCAAGAGACCCAGTACTTC	CASSPSDGQETQYF
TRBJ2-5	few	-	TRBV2	TGTGCCAGCAGTGAACTGGAGACCCAGTACTTC	CASSELETQYF
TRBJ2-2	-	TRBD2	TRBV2	TGTGCCAGCAGTGTTCTAGCGGGGGTTGCTGGGGAGCTGTTTTTT	CASSVLAGVAGELFF
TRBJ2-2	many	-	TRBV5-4	TGTGCCAACCTGAACAGGGCAACCGGGGAGCTGTTTTTT	CANLNRATGELFF
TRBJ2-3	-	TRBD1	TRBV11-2	TGTGCCAGCAGCTTCCGACAGGGAATTACCACAGATACGCAGTATTTT	CASSFRQGITTDTQYF
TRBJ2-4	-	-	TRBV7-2	TGTGCCAGCAGCCCTATCCTAGCCAAAAACATTCAGTACTTC	CASSPILAKNIQYF
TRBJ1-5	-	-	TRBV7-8	TGTGCCAGCAGCTTTTGGACAGATCGCGATCAGCCCCAGCATTTT	CASSFWTDRDQPQHF
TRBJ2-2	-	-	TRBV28	TGTGCCAGCAGGGACACAGGACACACCGGGGAGCTGTTTTTT	CASRDTGHTGELFF
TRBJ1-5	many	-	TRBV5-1	TGCGCCAGCAGCTTGGGACATTTAAATCAGCCCCAGCATTTT	CASSLGHLNQPQHF
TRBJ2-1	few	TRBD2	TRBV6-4	TGTGCCAGCAGTGAACTAGCGGGTTACAATGAGCAGTTCTTC	CASSELAGYNEQFF
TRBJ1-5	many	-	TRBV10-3	TGTGCCATCAGTGAGTCATGGACCGCTCTGAATCAGCCCCAGCATTTT	CAISESWTALNQPQHF